The entry below gives a single T cell receptor (beta chain) sequence along with its context. These data come from a study of blood T cell repertoires in COVID-19. The wider study: COVID-19 samples, acute and convalescent, were from the United States, Italy and Spain. The cDNA or gDNA used as material had been derived from T cells, B-cell-depleted T cells, or PBMCs.

The CDR3 length is 17 residues. The V end was cut by 1 base, the J end by 7 bases, with 21 bases between. The germline V gene has CDR1 SGHVS and CDR2 FQNEAQ. Recruits, aged roughly 18 to 95 years, lived in 24 US areas. Researchers sorted participants into cohorts using their self-reported clinical history. The table came from immunoSEQ multiplex PCR; TCRdb's copy has only in-frame clones and leaves some out. This table has around 400,000 clones, just over 90% appearing once. V usage is TRBV7-8 and J usage is TRBJ2-3, with D possibly TRBD1 on 7 matching bases. The source material was PBMCs or T cells enriched from blood (not recorded which). The TCR was taken from a woman in her thirties or forties who had been exposed to COVID-19. CDR3: CASSLVGGGPGPYTQYF. CDR3 coding DNA: TGTGCCAGCAGCTTAGTCGGAGGGGGCCCGGGCCCTTATACGCAGTATTTT.